These 18 T cell receptor beta chains were all obtained from the same sample, sequenced in a study of CD8 T cells in ankylosing spondylitis. TCRdb re-derived calls from the 5' RACE reads in MiXCR, one entry per CDR3 protein. The sample yields some 250,000 distinct CDR3 sequences, more than 20% seen once. Sample: blood, either unsorted or a sorted T cell fraction (not recorded which). Source of these receptors: a male donor with ankylosing spondylitis or in good health (not recorded which).

The V and J genes are TRBV20-1 and TRBJ2-3, with D perhaps TRBD1 (6 bases). Trimming shortened V by 5 bases and J by 0 bases, and 12 bases separated the two germline ends. In germline, CDR1 is DFQATT, CDR2 SNEGSKA (reference sequence). The CDR3 is made up of 14 amino acids. CDR3 coding DNA: TGCAGTGCTCAGAGGGGGACGAGCACAGATACGCAGTATTTT. The encoded protein is CSAQRGTSTDTQYF.

This clonotype was seen only a few times. The chain uses TRBV10-2 and TRBJ2-3; 12 bases agree with TRBD2. The V and J ends lost 6 bases and 5 bases, in that order; junction bases with no gene match: 6. Germline CDR1 reads WSHSY; CDR2 reads SAAADI. The CDR3 contains 15 residues. The CDR3 sequence: CASRGGLAGGDTQYF. The CDR3 DNA reads as TGCGCCAGCAGGGGGGGACTAGCGGGTGGAGATACGCAGTATTTT.

The chain uses TRBV4-2 and TRBJ2-5; 15 nucleotides line up with TRBD2. CDR3 length: 19 residues. Trimming cost V 2 bases and J 5 bases; bases outside gene matches: 12. Germline assignment: CDR1 LGHNA and CDR2 YNFKEQ. CDR3 sequence: CASSQISGTSGGTPETQYF. As DNA, the CDR3 is TGTGCCAGCAGCCAAATATCCGGGACTAGCGGGGGGACTCCCGAGACCCAGTACTTC.

This clonotype appeared a few times. This chain uses TRBV28 with TRBJ1-4, with TRBD1 as a possible D gene (6 bases). V lost 3 bases to trimming and J lost 0 bases, with 11 bases between them. The CDR3 totals 16 residues. Germline CDR1 MDHEN, CDR2 SYDVKM. Here the CDR3 DNA reads TGTGCCAGCAGTTTTGGGGGCGCGGCAACTAATGAAAAACTGTTTTTT. It translates to CASSFGGAATNEKLFF.

This clonotype was counted only a few times. This chain joins TRBV20-1 and TRBJ2-3; TRBD2 agrees at 9 bases. The junction had 13 bases not matched to a gene; V was cut back by 2 bases and J by 10 bases. Germline values: CDR1 DFQATT, CDR2 SNEGSKA (reference sequence). The CDR3 spans 15 residues. CDR3 sequence reads: CSARLGRGGTLAQYF. The CDR3 nucleotides read TGCAGTGCTAGATTAGGGCGGGGGGGCACCTTAGCGCAGTATTTT.

This clonotype was seen many times. The chain combines TRBV4-1 with TRBJ2-4; TRBD2 matches 10 bases. Germline V gives CDR1 MGHRA, CDR2 YSYEKL. The V segment lost 2 bases and the J segment 3 bases; nucleotides outside the gene matches: 10. The CDR3 has 18 amino acids. DNA for the CDR3: TGCGCCAGCAGCCAACAGGCAGCGGGGGGGTGGTTCAAAAACATTCAGTACTTC. Encoded protein: CASSQQAAGGWFKNIQYF.

The CDR3 DNA reads as TGTGCCAGCAGCCGGGACAGGGGCATCTCGACTAGCAATCAGCCCCAGCATTTT. Amino acid sequence: CASSRDRGISTSNQPQHF. The chain employs TRBV2 and TRBJ1-5, with 10 bases fitting TRBD1. The trim removed 6 bases at V and 0 bases at J, leaving 11 bases unmatched. The CDR3 has 18 residues. Germline V gene data show CDR1 as SNHLY and CDR2 as FYNNEI. Full variable domain (remainder filled in from reference TRBV2 and TRBJ1-5): EPEVTQTPSHQVTQMGQEVILRCVPISNHLYFYWYRQILGQKVEFLVSFYNNEISEKSEIFDDQFSVERPDGSNFTLKIRSTKLEDSAMYFCASSRDRGISTSNQPQHFGDGTRLSIL.

The chain couples TRBV20-1 to TRBJ2-3, with D unclear. The ends were cut back, 1 base at V and 7 bases at J, with 3 bases in the middle. CDR3 size: 10 residues. Germline V gives CDR1 DFQATT, CDR2 SNEGSKA (reference sequence). The CDR3, as DNA: TGCAGTGCTAGAGGGAATACGCAGTATTTT. This codes for CSARGNTQYF.

This clonotype was detected ten times or more. The chain combines TRBV29-1 with TRBJ2-1, with D tentatively TRBD1 or TRBD2 (5 bases each). The CDR3 loop spans 15 amino acids. Germline CDR1 reads SQVTM; CDR2 reads ANQGSEA. Between the trimmed V and J ends, which lost 5 bases and 8 bases, there was a span of 22 bases. The CDR3 DNA is TGCAGCGTTCCCGTAGACTACAGGTTAGGCGATGAGCAGTTCTTC. Amino acid sequence: CSVPVDYRLGDEQFF.

As for this clonotype: A much more abundant neighbour one base away suggests this may be a read error. This chain uses TRBV28 with TRBJ2-7, with D possibly being TRBD1 or TRBD2 (5 bases each). In germline, CDR1 is MDHEN, CDR2 SYDVKM. This CDR3 comprises 15 residues. In DNA form, the CDR3 reads TGTGCCAGCAGCTCCGGGACGGCGAGCTCCTACGGGCAGTACTTC. Translated, it gives CASSSGTASSYGQYF.

This clonotype was seen many times. This sequence joins TRBV6-5 and TRBJ1-1; possible D gene TRBD1, 5 bases. The CDR3 has 17 residues. Germline CDR1 is MNHEY and CDR2 is SVGAGI. V was shortened by 4 bases and J by 5 bases, with 23 bases between the two germline ends. The CDR3 spells CASSSPWGMGAGTEAFF. The DNA for the CDR3 is TGTGCCAGCAGTTCCCCGTGGGGGATGGGAGCGGGAACTGAAGCTTTCTTT.

The table lists this clonotype with many counts. The chain combines TRBV12-5 with TRBJ2-4, with 15 bases matching TRBD2. CDR3 size: 18 residues. Per the germline V gene, CDR1 is LGHNT and CDR2 is FRNRAP. V lost 7 bases, J lost 1 base, and 8 bases stayed unmatched. In DNA form, the CDR3 reads TGTGCTAGTGCCCCCGGACTAGCGGGGGGGCGGGCCAAAAACATTCAGTACTTC. It yields the protein CASAPGLAGGRAKNIQYF.

The chain combines TRBV25-1 with TRBJ2-2; TRBD2 aligns across 7 bases. Trimming took 5 bases from V and 5 from J; bases not matched to a gene: 8. This CDR3 region has 15 residues. Germline assignment: CDR1 MGHDK and CDR2 SYGVNS. CDR3 sequence: CASSRPGSGTGELFF. In nucleotides, the CDR3 is TGTGCCAGCAGTCGCCCTGGTAGCGGGACCGGGGAGCTGTTTTTT.

There are many counts of this clonotype. The rearrangement uses TRBV6-1 and TRBJ2-3, with D maybe TRBD2 (6 bases). The CDR3 contains 15 residues. The V end was cut by 0 bases, the J end by 1 base, with 8 bases between. CDR1 and CDR2 from the germline V gene are MNHNS and SASEGT. The CDR3 sequence is CASSEAPGGTDTQYF. The DNA for the CDR3 is TGTGCCAGCAGTGAAGCGCCGGGGGGCACAGATACGCAGTATTTT.

V is TRBV15 and J is TRBJ1-2, with TRBD1 as a possible D gene (5 bases). V lost 1 base and J 8 bases, leaving 17 bases between the germline ends. Germline V gene data show CDR1 as LNHNV and CDR2 as YYDKDF (reference sequence). This CDR3 region has 15 residues. CDR3 in DNA: TGTGCCACCAGCAGAGTCGCAAGCCGGGACCAGGGCTACACCTTC. Translating it yields CATSRVASRDQGYTF.

This clonotype has just one count. This chain links TRBV7-9 with TRBJ2-1; D perhaps matches TRBD1 (7 bases). V lost 8 bases to trimming and J lost 7 bases, with 15 bases between them. Germline CDR1 is SEHNR and CDR2 is FQNEAQ (reference sequence). The CDR3 runs to 13 residues. This CDR3 is CASVRGAVNEQFF. CDR3 nucleotides: TGTGCCAGCGTCAGGGGGGCCGTGAATGAGCAGTTCTTC.

This clonotype occurred once. The V and J genes are TRBV12-3 or TRBV12-4 and TRBJ2-1; TRBD1 agrees at 9 bases. The CDR3 covers 14 residues. V trimming: 7 bases; J trimming: 2 bases; junction bases outside the gene matches: 3. In nucleotides, the CDR3 is TGTGCCAGCAAGGGGGACAGGGCCTACAATGAGCAGTTCTTC. Its translation: CASKGDRAYNEQFF.

This clonotype showed up just a few times. V gene TRBV9 combines with J gene TRBJ2-6, with D possibly matching TRBD1 (6 bases). CDR3 length equals 15 residues. Per the germline V gene, CDR1 is SGDLS and CDR2 is YYNGEE. V dropped 0 bases and J dropped 2 bases, with 6 bases sitting between them. The CDR3 DNA reads TGTGCCAGCAGCGTAGAGGGGGCTGGGGCCAACGTCCTGACTTTC. Protein product: CASSVEGAGANVLTF. Together with reference TRBV9 and TRBJ2-6, the CDR3 gives the full variable domain: DSGVTQTPKHLITATGQRVTLRCSPRSGDLSVYWYQQSLDQGLQFLIQYYNGEERAKGNILERFSAQQFPDLHSELNLSSLELGDSALYFCASSVEGAGANVLTFGAGSRLTVL.